This TCR beta chain derives from a study of cytomegalovirus exposure and HLA in healthy donors. PCR amplification relied on 60 Vbeta primers (plus 13 Jbeta primers). The data were produced by immunoSEQ multiplex PCR, yet TCRdb's version contains in-frame clones alone and is incomplete. The sample has fewer than 150,000 clones; 70% are singletons. The germline V gene encodes CDR1 SNHLY and CDR2 FYNNEI. This CDR3 contains 18 residues. Trimming cost V 4 bases and J 8 bases, with 26 bases left between them. Unrecorded immune exposure was likely among donors, who were nominally healthy when sampled. The chain couples TRBV2 to TRBJ1-4; perhaps TRBD1 as D (6 bases). The sample consisted of PBMCs. The sequence was collected from a woman aged 25 to 39 in good health and CMV-seronegative. Here the CDR3 DNA reads TGTGCCAGCAGTGCTAAACGATGGACAGCCCGGGAGGGAGAAAAACTGTTTTTT. Its protein product is CASSAKRWTAREGEKLFF.